The rows below give T cell receptor beta chains drawn from one sample of a study of cytomegalovirus exposure and HLA in healthy donors. Assay: immunoSEQ multiplex PCR; the TCRdb copy retains only in-frame clones and omits some. The data contain 60,000 to 70,000 clones, approximately 60% of them singletons. Source material: PBMCs. The receptors shown here come from a woman between 50 and 59 years old in good health and CMV-seronegative. Each CDR3 is given with its conserved first and last residue. The D gene is left open where the match is weak.

J,D,V,length,CDR3,DNA
TRBJ1-5,.,TRBV5-1,16,CASSLGGGSRNQPQHF,TGCGCCAGCAGCTTAGGAGGCGGGAGTAGGAATCAGCCCCAGCATTTT
TRBJ2-3,TRBD1,TRBV5-1,14,CASTGGRDTDTQYF,TGCGCCAGCACAGGGGGCAGGGACACAGATACGCAGTATTTT
TRBJ1-2,TRBD1,TRBV19,15,CASQQGGLGNYGYTF,TGTGCCAGTCAGCAGGGGGGACTAGGAAACTATGGCTACACCTTC
TRBJ1-1,.,TRBV18,14,CASRQGYLNTEAFF,TGTGCCAGCCGGCAGGGGTATCTGAACACTGAAGCTTTCTTT
TRBJ1-4,TRBD1,TRBV2,16,CASSVGQGATNEKLFF,TGTGCCAGCAGTGTGGGGCAGGGGGCAACTAATGAAAAACTGTTTTTT
TRBJ1-1,.,TRBV18,13,CASSNSRNTEAFF,TGTGCCAGCTCAAACAGCAGGAACACTGAAGCTTTCTTT
TRBJ1-1,TRBD1,TRBV15,15,CATRVGTGLNTEAFF,TGTGCCACCAGAGTTGGGACAGGGCTGAACACTGAAGCTTTCTTT
TRBJ1-2,TRBD1,TRBV11-2,13,CASSRDRVQGYTF,TGTGCCAGCAGCCGGGACAGGGTACAGGGCTACACCTTC
TRBJ1-2,TRBD1,TRBV2,15,CASRPGTGSSYGYTF,TGTGCCAGCAGACCTGGGACAGGTTCCTCTTACGGCTACACCTTC
TRBJ1-2,.,TRBV7-2,14,CASRDTGIHYGYTF,TGTGCCAGCAGAGATACAGGGATACACTATGGCTACACCTTC
TRBJ1-4,TRBD1,TRBV28,14,CASSGTGWFEKLFF,TGTGCCAGCAGTGGGACAGGGTGGTTCGAAAAACTGTTTTTT